The 16 T cell receptor beta chains presented below share a single source sample, sequenced in a study of blood T cell repertoires in COVID-19. Profiled with immunoSEQ multiplex PCR; TCRdb holds only in-frame clones, not every one. The sample comprises just over 300,000 clones, 65% to 90% of which are singletons, and roughly 4.5% rests with the top ten. The material sequenced was PBMCs or T cells enriched from blood (not recorded which). These TCRs come from a man under 40 who had recovered from COVID-19.

This sequence joins TRBV5-4 and TRBJ2-7, with D possibly matching TRBD1 (6 bases). The CDR3 contains 14 residues. Between the trimmed V and J ends, which lost 4 bases and 5 bases, there was a span of 16 bases. The germline gives CDR1 SGHNT, CDR2 YYREEE (reference sequence). The CDR3 spells CASSPVQGLDEQYF. In DNA, the CDR3 is TGTGCCAGCAGCCCCGTACAGGGTTTAGACGAGCAGTACTTC.

V is TRBV4-1 and J is TRBJ1-2; 9 positions agree with TRBD1. The CDR3 extends over 14 amino acids. CDR1 and CDR2 (germline): MGHRA, YSYEKL. Unmatched junction bases numbered 6, after V lost 6 bases and J lost 4 bases. Written as DNA, the CDR3 is TGCGCCAGCAGTCGGGACAGGGACCGCTATGGCTACACCTTC. Translated, it gives CASSRDRDRYGYTF.

The gene calls are TRBV5-6 and TRBJ2-7; TRBD2 aligns across 10 bases. The CDR3 consists of 18 residues. From germline, CDR1 is SGHDT and CDR2 YYEEEE. J lost 2 bases, V lost 0 bases, and 11 bases had no gene match. The CDR3 region is CASSLVVSGRITTYEQYF. CDR3 sequence (DNA): TGTGCCAGCAGCTTGGTTGTTAGCGGGAGGATTACCACCTACGAGCAGTACTTC. The full variable domain, with the rest looked up from reference TRBV5-6 and TRBJ2-7, is DAGVTQSPTHLIKTRGQQVTLRCSPKSGHDTVSWYQQALGQGPQFIFQYYEEEERQRGNFPDRFSGHQFPNYSSELNVNALLLGDSALYLCASSLVVSGRITTYEQYFGPGTRLTVT.

The chain links TRBV6-5 to TRBJ1-3; TRBD1 agrees at 7 bases. The CDR3 spans 16 residues. Germline CDR1 and CDR2: MNHEY and SVGAGI. V was pared by 0 bases and J by 0 bases, with 2 bases of the junction left unmatched. CDR3 loop: CASSYSAGGSGNTIYF. In DNA form, the CDR3 reads TGTGCCAGCAGTTACTCGGCAGGGGGCTCTGGAAACACCATATATTTT.

About this clone itself: One end of the junction is discordant with germline, which a read error may explain. This chain joins TRBV10-2 and TRBJ2-1; D gene unclear. Germline values: CDR1 WSHSY, CDR2 SAAADI. This CDR3 contains 13 residues. In DNA, the CDR3 is TGCGCCAGCAGAGAGTGGAGCGAGGATGAGCAGTTCTTC. It codes for CASREWSEDEQFF.

The chain couples TRBV5-1 to TRBJ1-1; D uncertain. The germline gives CDR1 SGHRS, CDR2 YFSETQ. Trimming pared 0 bases from V and 0 bases from J, leaving 15 bases between. The CDR3 has 17 residues. Here the CDR3 reads CASSLGLTGNMNTEAFF. The CDR3 DNA reads TGCGCCAGCAGCTTGGGATTAACGGGGAACATGAACACTGAAGCTTTCTTT.

This chain connects TRBV6-5 to TRBJ2-3; tentatively, D is TRBD2 (5 bases). CDR1 and CDR2 from the germline V gene are MNHEY and SVGAGI. The CDR3 is 12 residues long. The V gene lost 6 bases and the J gene lost 1 base, with 5 bases spanning the gap. The CDR3 nucleotides read TGTGCCAGCAGGGGAGGCACAGATACGCAGTATTTT. This translates into CASRGGTDTQYF.

Only one count was recorded for this clone. The V gene is TRBV28, the J gene TRBJ1-4, with D tentatively TRBD1 (6 bases). V was shortened by 3 bases and J by 8 bases, with 13 bases between the two germline ends. The germline V gene encodes CDR1 MDHEN and CDR2 SYDVKM. The CDR3 sequence is 14 residues long. This CDR3 is CASSLARGLEKLFF. The CDR3 DNA sequence: TGTGCCAGCAGTTTGGCGAGGGGGTTGGAAAAACTGTTTTTT.

V and J are TRBV6-5 and TRBJ1-4, with 9 nucleotides matching TRBD1. V trimming: 6 bases; J trimming: 4 bases; junction bases outside the gene matches: 6. The CDR3 runs 15 residues. CDR1 is MNHEY, CDR2 SVGAGI, per germline. This CDR3 reads CASRPGTGINEKLFF. The CDR3 DNA is TGTGCCAGCAGACCCGGGACAGGGATTAATGAAAAACTGTTTTTT.

The chain links TRBV28 to TRBJ1-5; tentative D call: TRBD1 (5 bases). Germline CDR1 reads MDHEN; CDR2 reads SYDVKM. Deletions cut 6 bases from V and 9 bases from J, with 12 bases between. This CDR3 has 12 amino acids. The CDR3 reads CASRQEIRPQHF. CDR3 nucleotides: TGTGCCAGCAGACAGGAGATCCGGCCCCAGCATTTT.

V gene TRBV19 combines with J gene TRBJ1-5; 7 bases align to TRBD1. Germline CDR1 and CDR2: LNHDA and SQIVND (reference sequence). The CDR3 has 16 amino acids. With 7 bases clipped from V and 4 bases from J, the junction kept 13 bases outside the gene matches. CDR3 bases: TGTGCCAGTAAGGGCGCAGGGGGTGCCCGAAATCAGCCCCAGCATTTT. This translates into CASKGAGGARNQPQHF.

V usage is TRBV5-8 and J usage is TRBJ1-3; D is ambiguous. V lost 0 bases to trimming and J lost 8 bases, with 12 bases between them. The CDR3 has 14 amino acids. Germline V CDR1 and CDR2: SGHTS, YDEGEE. CDR3 sequence reads: CASSLARREYTIYF. The CDR3 DNA is TGTGCCAGCAGCTTGGCCAGGAGGGAATACACCATATATTTT.

V and J are TRBV27 and TRBJ2-3; 8 nucleotides agree with TRBD2. Losses at the gene ends were 2 bases for V and 5 bases for J; bases not matched to a gene: 9. CDR1 is MNHEY and CDR2 is SMNVEV in the germline V gene (reference sequence). The CDR3 runs to 16 residues. The CDR3 is CASSLGSSGWGDTQYF. CDR3 DNA: TGTGCCAGCAGTTTAGGTTCTAGCGGGTGGGGAGATACGCAGTATTTT.

This chain uses TRBV7-2 with TRBJ2-3, with D maybe TRBD2 (6 bases). This CDR3 has 15 amino acids. Germline V gene lookup returns CDR1 SGHTA and CDR2 FQGNSA. Trimming took 3 bases from V and 2 from J, leaving 12 bases between them. CDR3 region: CASSFVGGTTDTQYF. The CDR3 nucleotides read TGTGCCAGCAGCTTTGTTGGCGGGACCACAGATACGCAGTATTTT. Full variable domain (missing parts from reference TRBV7-2 and TRBJ2-3): GAGVSQSPSNKVTEKGKDVELRCDPISGHTALYWYRQSLGQGLEFLIYFQGNSAPDKSGLPSDRFSAERTGGSVSTLTIQRTQQEDSAVYLCASSFVGGTTDTQYFGPGTRLTVL.

This chain joins TRBV11-2 and TRBJ1-2; 7 bases are shared with TRBD1. This CDR3 comprises 14 residues. Per the germline V gene, CDR1 is SGHAT and CDR2 is FQNNGV. V gave up 4 bases and J gave up 4 bases; unmatched junction bases: 6. CDR3 sequence: CASSSSGQLYGYTF. The CDR3 DNA is TGTGCCAGCAGCTCCTCGGGACAGCTCTATGGCTACACCTTC.

This sequence joins TRBV7-8 and TRBJ1-3, with TRBD1 matching over 8 bases. After removal of 1 base from V and 11 bases from J, the junction contained 4 bases not matched to a gene. This CDR3 contains 13 residues. Per the germline V gene, CDR1 is SGHVS and CDR2 is FQNEAQ. CDR3 region: CASSLGTGLAIYF. CDR3 in DNA: TGTGCCAGCAGCTTAGGGACAGGGCTAGCCATATATTTT.